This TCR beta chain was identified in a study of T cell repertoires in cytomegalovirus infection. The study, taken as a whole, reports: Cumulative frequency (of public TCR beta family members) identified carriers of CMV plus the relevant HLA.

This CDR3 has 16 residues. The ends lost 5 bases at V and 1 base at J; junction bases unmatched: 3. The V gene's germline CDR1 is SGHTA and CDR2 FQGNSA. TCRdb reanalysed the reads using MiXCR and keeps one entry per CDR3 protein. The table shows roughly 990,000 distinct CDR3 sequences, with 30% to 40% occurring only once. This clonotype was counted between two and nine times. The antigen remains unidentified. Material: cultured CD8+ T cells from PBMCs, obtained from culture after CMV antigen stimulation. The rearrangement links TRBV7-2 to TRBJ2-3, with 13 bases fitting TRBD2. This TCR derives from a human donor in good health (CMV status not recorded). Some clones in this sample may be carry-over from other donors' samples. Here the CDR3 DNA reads TGTGCCAGCAGCATCGGACTAGCGGGGGGCACAGATACGCAGTATTTT. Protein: CASSIGLAGGTDTQYF.